The clone carrying this T cell receptor beta chain was seen ten or more times. The authors sequenced patients whose flow cytometry had shown CD8+CD57+ cell expansion. This sample is part of a study of CD8+CD57+ T cells in acquired aplastic anemia. The CDR3 is made up of 16 amino acids. V shed 6 bases and J shed 7 bases, with 24 bases lying between them. The germline V gene has CDR1 MNHNY and CDR2 SVGAGI (reference sequence). TCR beta VDJ and CDR3 were profiled, and genomic DNA was the template. TCRdb re-called the reads through MiXCR, storing one row per CDR3 protein. This table holds 200,000 to 250,000 distinct CDR3 sequences, around 45% found once.

This sequence was found in a human donor with aplastic anemia. The sample consisted of sorted CD4+, CD8+, or CD8+CD57+ T cells (not recorded which) from PBMCs. The J gene is TRBJ1-2, the V gene TRBV6-6; D is perhaps TRBD1 (6 bases). The CDR3 loop reads CASSQGHPTGGGGYTF. The CDR3 DNA reads as TGTGCCAGCAGCCAGGGGCATCCGACGGGCGGGGGTGGCTACACCTTC.